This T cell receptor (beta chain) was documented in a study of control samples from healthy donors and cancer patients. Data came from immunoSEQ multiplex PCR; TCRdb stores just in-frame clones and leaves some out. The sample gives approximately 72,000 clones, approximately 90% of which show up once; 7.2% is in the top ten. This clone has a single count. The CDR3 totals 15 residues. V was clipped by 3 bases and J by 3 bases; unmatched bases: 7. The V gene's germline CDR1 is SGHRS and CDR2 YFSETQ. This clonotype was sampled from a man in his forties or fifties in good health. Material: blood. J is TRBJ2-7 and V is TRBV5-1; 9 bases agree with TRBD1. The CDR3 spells CASSWGQGWSYEQYF. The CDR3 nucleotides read TGCGCCAGCAGCTGGGGACAGGGATGGAGCTACGAGCAGTACTTC.